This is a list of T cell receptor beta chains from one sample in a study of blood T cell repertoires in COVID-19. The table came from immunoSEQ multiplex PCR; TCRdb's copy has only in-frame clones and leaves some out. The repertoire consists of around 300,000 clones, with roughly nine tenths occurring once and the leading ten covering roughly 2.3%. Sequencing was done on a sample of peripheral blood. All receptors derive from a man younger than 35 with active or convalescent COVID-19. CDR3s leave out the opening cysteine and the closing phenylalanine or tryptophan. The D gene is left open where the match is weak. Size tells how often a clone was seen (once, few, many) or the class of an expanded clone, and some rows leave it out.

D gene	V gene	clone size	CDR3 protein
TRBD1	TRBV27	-	ASSSSGQGAGYGYT
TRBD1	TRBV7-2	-	ASSATGVLNTEAF
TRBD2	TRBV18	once	ASSPPALAGGADTQY
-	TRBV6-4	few	ASSERGGSYNEQF
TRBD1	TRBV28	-	ASITPGGNQPQH
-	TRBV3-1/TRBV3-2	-	ASSSGGELF
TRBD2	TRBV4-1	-	ASSRSEGLASDTQY
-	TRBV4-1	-	ASSQASGLVGELF
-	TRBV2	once	ASSAGPPFSSGNTIY
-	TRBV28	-	ASSFVRIGKRPQH
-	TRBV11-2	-	ASSLEAGSDEQF
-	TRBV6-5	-	ASSYSGDRRDTEAF
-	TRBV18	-	ASSPDSLEQY
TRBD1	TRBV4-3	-	ASSQDRASNEKLF
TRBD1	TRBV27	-	ASSPTGGSRPQH
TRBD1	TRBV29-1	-	SVDDRGRGYT
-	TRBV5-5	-	ASSSGGARVSGYT
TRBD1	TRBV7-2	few	ASKKQGAIYEQY
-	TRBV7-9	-	ASSSNRVRRGGEQF
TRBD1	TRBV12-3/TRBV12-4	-	ASSKTGYEQF
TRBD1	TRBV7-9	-	ASSPHTGGAEAF
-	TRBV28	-	ASSWLGSQGTGELF
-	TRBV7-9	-	ASSSSSYTGGNEQF
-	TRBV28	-	ASSLALVQGNNEKLF
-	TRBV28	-	ASTQTANTEAF
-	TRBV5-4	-	ASSSENTEAF
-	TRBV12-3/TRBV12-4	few	ASSRGEGYGYT
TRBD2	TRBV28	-	ASSGAEGLGVEQY
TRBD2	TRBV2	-	ASRRLAGGETQY
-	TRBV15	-	ATSRGGVDIQY
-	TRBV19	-	ATLRTENEKLF
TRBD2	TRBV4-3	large	ASSQELAGGPDTQY
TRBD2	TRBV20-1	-	SASQRRWGAGGPWNEQF
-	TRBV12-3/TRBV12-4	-	ASSLIVYEQY
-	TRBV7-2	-	ASRNQGTGDNEQF
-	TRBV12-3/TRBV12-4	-	ASSLALTDTQY
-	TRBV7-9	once	ASSTRRARDTGELF
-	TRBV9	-	ASSAPRSRSYNEQF
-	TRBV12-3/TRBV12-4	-	ASSRTTGYEQF
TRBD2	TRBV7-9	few	ASSRSGGFADTQY
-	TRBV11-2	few	ASRQRERDEQY
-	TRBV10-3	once	AISGPGGNQPQH
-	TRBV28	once	ASSATGLSTYEQY
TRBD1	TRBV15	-	ATSTRGITEAF
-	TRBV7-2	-	ASSASRTINEQF
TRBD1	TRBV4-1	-	ASSQGTGPYEQY
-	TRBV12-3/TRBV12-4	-	ASSRRESTQY
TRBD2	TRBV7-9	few	ASSSGLANTKGRYNEQF
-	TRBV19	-	ASSMGQATEAF
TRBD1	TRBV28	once	ASSFSGTGNYGYT